This TCR beta chain originates from a study of vaccination effects on CD4 cells after COVID-19. About the study: Median timing of post-vaccine samples was 72 days after the second dose. Study-level results: Both infection-induced and vaccine-induced clones contracted markedly at late post-vaccination timepoints.

The germline gives CDR1 SGHVT, CDR2 SQSDAQ. The CDR3 has 20 amino acids. Trimming stripped 0 bases from V and 5 bases from J, with 26 bases between. Assay used: immunoSEQ multiplex PCR; TCRdb lists only in-frame clones, some missing. Among some 22,000 clones listed, around four fifths were seen once. About this clone itself: The antigen is not known.

CD4+ T cells specific for antigen were expanded with viral peptide pools by the ViraFEST assay before sequencing. The authors isolated CD4+ T cells after 9 to 10 days of culture. Every participant took two doses of the BNT162b2 or mRNA-1273 vaccine. Neither prior SARS-CoV-2 infection nor positive nucleocapsid antibodies were present in the vaccine recipients. Culturing of around 2 million PBMC per well took place with roughly 10 IU/ml IL-2 and 9 to 10 ug/ml peptides. This receptor was identified in a human donor who received a COVID-19 vaccine. The rearrangement uses TRBV7-4 and TRBJ1-5; D unresolved. Here the sequenced sample was CD4+ T cells from PBMCs cultured with SARS-CoV-2 spike peptides, taken after COVID-19 vaccination. The CDR3 DNA reads TGTGCCAGCAGCTTAGCGGCGGAGGGTCGAGGAGTCAGAGCGTATCAGCCCCAGCATTTT. This encodes CASSLAAEGRGVRAYQPQHF.